One sample yielded the 22 T cell receptor beta chains listed below, sequenced in a study of blood T cell repertoires in COVID-19. Libraries were prepared by immunoSEQ multiplex PCR; TCRdb keeps only in-frame clonotypes and omits some of them. The sample yields about 98,000 clones, more than 75% seen once. Sequences were obtained from peripheral blood. These TCRs come from a man older than 75 with acute or convalescent COVID-19.

This clone was counted once. This rearrangement joins TRBV15 to TRBJ1-2, with D perhaps TRBD1 (5 bases). Trimming removed 1 base at V and 0 bases at J, with 12 bases between. The CDR3 is 16 residues long. From germline, CDR1 is LNHNV and CDR2 YYDKDF (reference sequence). The CDR3 region has the DNA TGTGCCACCAGCAGAGGGTTGGGGGGGGCTAACTATGGCTACACCTTC. As protein: CATSRGLGGANYGYTF.

A word on this clone: The germline gene is not matched at one end of the junction; a read error may be the cause. The chain combines TRBV3-1 (or the pseudogene TRBV3-2) with TRBJ2-4, with TRBD1 as a possible D gene (6 bases). This CDR3 region has 13 residues. Looked up from germline, CDR1 is LGHDT and CDR2 is YNNKEL (reference sequence). The CDR3, as DNA: TGTGCCAGCAGCCAAGGTCAAGGGGGTGAGGCGAACTTC. Translating it yields CASSQGQGGEANF.

The chain combines TRBV7-2 with TRBJ2-5; possibly TRBD1 for D (6 bases). V was shortened by 5 bases and J by 5 bases, with 12 bases between the two germline ends. Germline V CDR1 and CDR2: SGHTA, FQGNSA. The CDR3 has 13 amino acids. As DNA, the CDR3 is TGTGCCAGCAGCAACGACAGGCGGGAGACCCAGTACTTC. It specifies CASSNDRRETQYF. Using reference TRBV7-2 and TRBJ2-5 for the parts outside the CDR3, the full variable domain is GAGVSQSPSNKVTEKGKDVELRCDPISGHTALYWYRQSLGQGLEFLIYFQGNSAPDKSGLPSDRFSAERTGGSVSTLTIQRTQQEDSAVYLCASSNDRRETQYFGPGTRLLVL.

The V gene is TRBV19, the J gene TRBJ2-3; D ambiguous. Germline CDR1 LNHDA, CDR2 SQIVND (reference sequence). V shed 6 bases and J shed 6 bases, with 19 bases lying between them. This CDR3 is built from 15 residues. The CDR3 nucleotides are TGTGCCAGTAGGACTCCTAACGGTCACGGCGATACGCAGTATTTT. This codes for CASRTPNGHGDTQYF.

This chain joins TRBV19 and TRBJ1-6; 7 positions agree with TRBD1. Germline V gene data show CDR1 as LNHDA and CDR2 as SQIVND (reference sequence). The CDR3 is 15 residues long. V gave up 6 bases and J gave up 6 bases; unmatched junction bases: 8. As DNA, the CDR3 is TGTGCCAGTAGGATCGACAGGGCGGGTAATTCACCCCTCCACTTT. Its protein is CASRIDRAGNSPLHF.

This clone was seen just once. The chain links TRBV10-2 to TRBJ2-7; 10 bases are a match to TRBD2. This CDR3 is 18 amino acids long. The germline V gene has CDR1 WSHSY and CDR2 SAAADI. The trim removed 6 bases at V and 5 bases at J, leaving 19 bases unmatched. Written as DNA, the CDR3 is TGCGCCAGCAGCCAGTGGTCCCGGCCTAGCGGGAGTGGGAACGAGCAGTACTTC. Amino acids: CASSQWSRPSGSGNEQYF.

This clone was counted a few times. V is TRBV7-9 and J is TRBJ1-5; D call uncertain. This CDR3 is built from 12 residues. Germline V gene data show CDR1 as SEHNR and CDR2 as FQNEAQ (reference sequence). Trimming took 4 bases from V and 3 from J, leaving 4 bases between them. In DNA form, the CDR3 reads TGTGCCAGCAGCTCCCACAATCAGCCCCAGCATTTT. This translates into CASSSHNQPQHF.

The V call is TRBV4-3, the J call TRBJ1-2; D may be TRBD1 (6 bases). V lost 4 bases to trimming and J lost 4 bases, with 13 bases between them. The length of the CDR3 is 14 residues. CDR1 and CDR2 from the germline V gene are LGHNA and YSLEER. In DNA, the CDR3 is TGCGCCAGCAGCCCCGGGACAACTTCCTATGGCTACACCTTC. Amino acid sequence: CASSPGTTSYGYTF.

The rearrangement uses TRBV5-1 and TRBJ2-4; a possible D gene is TRBD1 (6 bases). V was clipped by 0 bases and J by 7 bases, with 14 bases between them. CDR3 size: 15 residues. Germline V CDR1 and CDR2: SGHRS, YFSETQ. In DNA, the CDR3 is TGCGCCAGCAGCTTGGTCAGGGGAAGTGGGAACATTCAGTACTTC. This translates into CASSLVRGSGNIQYF.

The rearrangement links TRBV29-1 to TRBJ2-7, with D tentatively TRBD1 (6 bases). The CDR3 extends over 14 amino acids. The V gene lost 7 bases and the J gene lost 2 bases, with 18 bases spanning the gap. Germline CDR1 is SQVTM and CDR2 is ANQGSEA. The CDR3 protein is CSGVTGHSAYEQYF. For the CDR3, the DNA is TGCAGCGGAGTCACGGGACACTCTGCCTACGAGCAGTACTTC.

This chain joins TRBV6-2 or TRBV6-3 and TRBJ2-3; D is uncertain. The CDR3 covers 14 residues. Trimming stripped 3 bases from V and 1 base from J, with 8 bases between. In germline, CDR1 is MNHEY, CDR2 SVGEGT. The CDR3 sequence is CASSYRIGTDTQYF. CDR3 DNA: TGTGCCAGCAGTTATCGTATCGGCACAGATACGCAGTATTTT.

The chain uses TRBV7-2 and TRBJ2-3; 9 bases are a match to TRBD2. V lost 4 bases and J lost 1; bases outside the gene matches: 3. The germline CDR1 and CDR2 sequences are SGHTA and FQGNSA. This CDR3 region has 15 residues. The CDR3 nucleotides are TGTGCCAGCAGCTCGCAGCGGGGGGGCACAGATACGCAGTATTTT. This translates into CASSSQRGGTDTQYF.

The chain has TRBV7-2 and TRBJ1-3; D may be TRBD1 (5 bases). V shed 6 bases and J shed 2 bases, with 17 bases lying between them. The CDR3 length is 16 residues. Germline lookup yields CDR1 SGHTA and CDR2 FQGNSA. CDR3 sequence (DNA): TGTGCCAGCAGTTTTAGGACACTCTCACCTGGAAACACCATATATTTT. Translation gives CASSFRTLSPGNTIYF.

The chain is built from TRBV5-5 and TRBJ2-5, with a weak D call TRBD1 (6 bases). Trimming stripped 0 bases from V and 2 bases from J, with 11 bases between. Germline V gene sequence: CDR1 SGHKS, CDR2 YYEKEE (reference sequence). The CDR3 has 15 amino acids. Written as DNA, the CDR3 is TGTGCCAGCAGCTTGGAGACAGGCAGTCAAGAGACCCAGTACTTC. Protein: CASSLETGSQETQYF.

The chain has TRBV5-4 and TRBJ2-2; D gene uncertain. CDR3 length: 13 residues. Germline values: CDR1 SGHNT, CDR2 YYREEE (reference sequence). V lost 0 bases and J 8 bases, leaving 8 bases between the germline ends. The DNA for the CDR3 is TGTGCCAGCAGCTTGGACCCCGCGGGGGAGCTGTTTTTT. This sequence encodes CASSLDPAGELFF.

This clone was counted only a few times. V and J are TRBV7-9 and TRBJ2-7, with D maybe TRBD1 (6 bases). Trimming left V 4 bases short and J 4 bases short, with 8 bases between. The germline V gene has CDR1 SEHNR and CDR2 FQNEAQ (reference sequence). The CDR3 spans 12 residues. The CDR3 DNA sequence: TGTGCCAGCAGCTCAGGGGTGTACGAGCAGTACTTC. Protein product: CASSSGVYEQYF.

This clone appeared a few times. This chain links TRBV7-2 with TRBJ2-3; tentative D call: TRBD1 (5 bases). Germline CDR1 reads SGHTA; CDR2 reads FQGNSA. The CDR3 is 15 amino acids. V lost 3 bases to trimming and J lost 0 bases, with 10 bases between them. DNA for the CDR3: TGTGCCAGCAGCTTGAGGCGGACAAGCACAGATACGCAGTATTTT. Translation: CASSLRRTSTDTQYF.

The chain has TRBV30 and TRBJ2-3; the match to TRBD2 covers 8 bases. With 4 bases clipped from V and 3 bases from J, the junction kept 9 bases outside the gene matches. Germline-derived CDR1 and CDR2 are GTSNPN and SVGIG (reference sequence). The CDR3 covers 15 residues. The CDR3 here is CAWTISGGGTDTQYF. The CDR3 DNA follows: TGTGCCTGGACGATTTCCGGCGGGGGGACAGATACGCAGTATTTT.

The genes are TRBV2 and TRBJ1-2, with 7 bases aligning to TRBD1. The CDR3 sequence is 13 residues long. V gave up 6 bases and J gave up 8 bases; unmatched junction bases: 9. Germline V gene sequence: CDR1 SNHLY, CDR2 FYNNEI. The CDR3 DNA reads TGTGCCAGCAGACCCGGGACAGAAAGCGGCTACACCTTC. It encodes CASRPGTESGYTF.

The chain combines TRBV4-3 with TRBJ2-2; 8 nucleotides line up with TRBD1. Germline loops: CDR1 LGHNA, CDR2 YSLEER. V lost 2 bases and J lost 3; bases outside the gene matches: 2. This CDR3 has 15 residues. The CDR3 spells CASSQLTGDTGELFF. As DNA, the CDR3 is TGCGCCAGCAGCCAATTGACAGGGGACACCGGGGAGCTGTTTTTT.

The chain carries TRBV19 and TRBJ1-1, with D unresolved. CDR1 is LNHDA and CDR2 is SQIVND in the germline V gene (reference sequence). The V end lost 2 bases, the J end lost 0 bases, and 25 bases lay between the germline ends. CDR3 length equals 20 residues. Written as DNA, the CDR3 is TGTGCCAGTAGTATAAAAGGCCCTGGGCGGGGTTGGGCAATGAACACTGAAGCTTTCTTT. This encodes CASSIKGPGRGWAMNTEAFF.

CDR3 nucleotide sequence: TGCAGTGCTAGTGTCAGGAAGGAAAAACTGTTTTTT. This translates into CSASVRKEKLFF. V usage is TRBV20-1 and J usage is TRBJ1-4, with no clear D. Germline values: CDR1 DFQATT, CDR2 SNEGSKA (reference sequence). The CDR3 length is 12 residues. Trimming stripped 3 bases from V and 8 bases from J, with 10 bases between.